The 3 T cell receptor beta chains in this list originate from one sample, sequenced in a study of Ad26.COV2.S vaccination and SARS-CoV-2 variants. Regarding treatment: over 15 received Ad26.COV2.S at low or high dose, single or two shots; 5 received placebo; per-sample allocation not given. Day 63 following the first vaccine or placebo injection was when the samples were taken. This table comes from immunoSEQ multiplex PCR, and its TCRdb copy is limited to in-frame clones, with some not included. The sample carries 440,000 or so clones, 80% to 95% recorded once. Here the sequenced sample was peripheral blood, taken in a trial of Ad26.COV2.S vaccine versus placebo. The receptors stem from a person aged 18 to 59 who received the Ad26.COV2.S COVID-19 vaccine or a placebo.

This chain uses TRBV27 with TRBJ2-3; D possibly corresponds to TRBD1 (6 bases). The CDR3 is made up of 15 amino acids. Trimming pared 4 bases from V and 5 bases from J, leaving 16 bases between. Germline CDR1 MNHEY, CDR2 SMNVEV (reference sequence). This CDR3 is CASSWGPAQGDTQYF. The CDR3 region has the DNA TGTGCCAGCAGTTGGGGGCCAGCGCAGGGAGATACGCAGTATTTT.

The J gene is TRBJ2-2, the V gene TRBV29-1, with 11 bases matching TRBD1. The CDR3 is made up of 15 amino acids. V was pared by 6 bases and J by 5 bases, with 8 bases of the junction left unmatched. Germline CDR1 reads SQVTM; CDR2 reads ANQGSEA. The CDR3 DNA reads as TGCAGCGTGCGGACAGGGGGCCGGGGAACCGGGGAGCTGTTTTTT. The encoded protein is CSVRTGGRGTGELFF.

The chain employs TRBV29-1 and TRBJ2-1; a possible D gene is TRBD1 (6 bases). The ends were cut back, 4 bases at V and 2 bases at J, with 15 bases in the middle. The CDR3 is made up of 15 amino acids. Per the germline V gene, CDR1 is SQVTM and CDR2 is ANQGSEA. CDR3 sequence: CSVAGVSGTYNEQFF. CDR3 bases: TGCAGCGTTGCAGGGGTATCAGGGACCTACAATGAGCAGTTCTTC.